This is a list of T cell receptor beta chains from one sample in a study of T-cell memory formation after mild COVID-19. From the 5' RACE reads, TCRdb called clonotypes with MiXCR, one entry per CDR3 protein. The table has 400,000 to 500,000 distinct CDR3 sequences, about a sixth seen once; the top ten hold 20% to 25%. The sequencing input was PBMCs or a T cell subset sorted from them (not recorded which). These TCRs come from a man younger than 35 who had mild COVID-19 (a few samples of this study predate the infection). Cell type and time point are not known. Each CDR3 is given without its conserved first and last residue.

j_gene | v_gene | CDR3aa
TRBJ1-4 | TRBV18 | ASSPDRGEKLF
TRBJ1-1 | TRBV12-3/TRBV12-4 | ASSPRSMNTEAF
TRBJ2-3 | TRBV29-1 | SALNTDTQY
TRBJ2-7 | TRBV5-1 | ASSPGQGHEQY
TRBJ2-2 | TRBV20-1 | SARIPGQESTGELF
TRBJ1-1 | TRBV6-1 | ASTEGDFRRTEAF
TRBJ1-1 | TRBV7-3 | ASNKGGGTEAF
TRBJ2-5 | TRBV5-1 | ASSWTGAVETQY
TRBJ2-3 | TRBV6-5 | ASSTQLAALGDTQY
TRBJ2-7 | TRBV20-1 | SLRAGGYEQY
TRBJ1-1 | TRBV3-1 | ASSPAGRGTEAF
TRBJ1-5 | TRBV19 | ASSARQGQPQH
TRBJ1-1 | TRBV6-6 | ASSYRTGNQGAF
TRBJ2-3 | TRBV13 | ASSPTGQDVTDTQY
TRBJ2-5 | TRBV12-3/TRBV12-4 | ASSFVAGVQETQY
TRBJ1-5 | TRBV7-8 | ASSNGGDQPQH
TRBJ1-2 | TRBV29-1 | SVRTGPYGYT
TRBJ2-2 | TRBV12-3/TRBV12-4 | ASSLALSATGELF
TRBJ1-4 | TRBV6-1 | ASSWDSQLF
TRBJ1-2 | TRBV7-3 | ASSPKGQGSGYT
TRBJ2-3 | TRBV20-1 | SARLRRTDTQY
TRBJ1-6 | TRBV27 | ASSPYTSSYNSPLH
TRBJ1-1 | TRBV10-3 | AISELTDTEAF
TRBJ2-3 | TRBV5-1 | ASSLDRGLWKSTDTQY
TRBJ2-1 | TRBV6-2/TRBV6-3 | ASSYSDQRGDYNEQF
TRBJ1-6 | TRBV5-1 | ASSLGQGQSNSPLH
TRBJ1-1 | TRBV19 | ASSTQGSPLNTEAF